This TCR beta chain derives from a study of CD4+ T cells in melanoma. Data came from immunoSEQ multiplex PCR; TCRdb stores just in-frame clones and leaves some out. The data hold some 21,000 clones, with over 70% observed a single time. V was trimmed by 7 bases and J by 0 bases, leaving 15 bases between them. The CDR3 contains 16 residues. Germline-derived CDR1 and CDR2 are SNHLY and FYNNEI. This chain links TRBV2 with TRBJ1-4, with D possibly matching TRBD1 (6 bases). The TCR was taken from a human donor with melanoma. The material sequenced was cells from a culture (not recorded whether cultured in vitro). The CDR3 here is CASTQGQYATNEKLFF. In DNA form, the CDR3 reads TGTGCCAGCACCCAAGGACAGTATGCAACTAATGAAAAACTGTTTTTT.